This entry concerns a single TCR beta chain. The antigen is undetermined. The sample belongs to a study of cytomegalovirus exposure and HLA in healthy donors. Both 60 Vbeta primers and 13 Jbeta primers went into the PCR. Produced via immunoSEQ multiplex PCR; TCRdb's table is partial and in-frame only. This table has under 250,000 clones, approximately 87% appearing once. Looked up from germline, CDR1 is MNHEY and CDR2 is SMNVEV (reference sequence). Trimming cost V 7 bases and J 4 bases, with 11 bases left between them. There are 12 residues in the CDR3. Study conclusions and caveats: Many donors carried some public TCRs, although rarity characterized most TCR sequences. Later work associated over 15,000 TCR beta sequences with HLA alleles at 0.05 false discovery rate.

This TCR was sampled from a human donor in good health. The sequenced sample was PBMCs. The rearrangement joins TRBV27 to TRBJ2-7; maybe TRBD2 (6 bases). In DNA form, the CDR3 reads TGTGCCAGCACGGAGGGCTGGTACGAGCAGTACTTC. This codes for CASTEGWYEQYF.